The subject of this entry is one T cell receptor beta chain. The antigen is undetermined. Some clones are missing from TCRdb's copy, which holds only in-frame ones; the method was immunoSEQ multiplex PCR. The sample includes some 380,000 clones, about 97% of them seen just once. These data are taken from a study of shared clonotypes between healthy human individuals. Study-wide findings and caveats: When compared with the clonotypes that were shared by all four sorted-subset donors, the non-shared clonotypes turned out to have lower generation probabilities.

The CDR3 runs to 16 residues. Germline V gene data show CDR1 as LNHNV and CDR2 as YYDKDF (reference sequence). V was trimmed by 1 base and J by 1 base, leaving 12 bases between them. This TCR came from a young man in good health. The rearrangement links TRBV15 to TRBJ2-3, with D possibly TRBD2 on 6 matching bases. Input material: memory CD8+ T cells sorted from blood. The subset denotes: CD45RO+ cells pooled with CCR7-negative TemRA cells. The CDR3 DNA sequence: TGTGCCACCAGCAGAGTGACCGGGACTGGCACAGATACGCAGTATTTT. Encoded protein: CATSRVTGTGTDTQYF.